This T cell receptor beta chain was profiled in a study of blood T cell repertoires in COVID-19. Study-level background: COVID-19 samples from acute and convalescent phases originated in the United States, Italy and Spain. The analysed material was cDNA or gDNA that came from T cells, B-cell-depleted T cells, or PBMCs.

This clone was seen a single time. Original processing notes: Nucleated cell number was recorded as an estimate derived from reference gene primer amplification. The data were produced by immunoSEQ multiplex PCR, yet TCRdb's version contains in-frame clones alone and is incomplete. That table gives V, J and clone size, and the DNA gave D and trimming. Of approximately 270,000 clones in the sample, 75% to 90% were seen once. Germline CDR1 MNHNY, CDR2 SVGAGI (reference sequence). V dropped 4 bases and J dropped 11 bases, with 21 bases sitting between them. The CDR3 consists of 16 residues. The specimen was peripheral blood. This chain connects TRBV6-6 to TRBJ1-6; D ambiguous. This sequence was found in a woman aged 65 to 85 with acute or convalescent COVID-19. CDR3 coding DNA: TGTGCCAGCAGTTCTCAAAGCCGGACCTCCGGGGCACCCCTCCACTTT. Amino acid sequence: CASSSQSRTSGAPLHF.